This TCR beta chain was recovered during a study of STAT3 mutations in large granular lymphocyte leukemia. Study in general: Immunosuppressive therapy was given to more than half of T-LGLL patients.

Germline values: CDR1 SGHNT, CDR2 YYREEE (reference sequence). The CDR3 spans 15 residues. Trimming cost V 0 bases and J 6 bases; bases outside gene matches: 4. Findings of the study overall: Every T-cell large granular lymphocyte leukemia patient had at least one immunodominant TCR beta clonotype.

As to this clone: Its antigen is as yet unknown.

The table came from immunoSEQ multiplex PCR; TCRdb's copy has only in-frame clones and leaves some out. The sample lists 30,000 to 40,000 clones; around 88% were seen once. This receptor was identified in a man in his fifties or sixties with T-cell large granular lymphocyte leukemia. Some clones in this sample may be carry-over from other donors' samples. The rearrangement uses TRBV5-4 and TRBJ2-1, with TRBD2 matching 9 bases. The sequenced material came from peripheral blood mononuclear cells. Written as DNA, the CDR3 is TGTGCCAGCAGCTTGGTAGGGACTAGCAGCAATGAGCAGTTCTTC. Encoded protein: CASSLVGTSSNEQFF.